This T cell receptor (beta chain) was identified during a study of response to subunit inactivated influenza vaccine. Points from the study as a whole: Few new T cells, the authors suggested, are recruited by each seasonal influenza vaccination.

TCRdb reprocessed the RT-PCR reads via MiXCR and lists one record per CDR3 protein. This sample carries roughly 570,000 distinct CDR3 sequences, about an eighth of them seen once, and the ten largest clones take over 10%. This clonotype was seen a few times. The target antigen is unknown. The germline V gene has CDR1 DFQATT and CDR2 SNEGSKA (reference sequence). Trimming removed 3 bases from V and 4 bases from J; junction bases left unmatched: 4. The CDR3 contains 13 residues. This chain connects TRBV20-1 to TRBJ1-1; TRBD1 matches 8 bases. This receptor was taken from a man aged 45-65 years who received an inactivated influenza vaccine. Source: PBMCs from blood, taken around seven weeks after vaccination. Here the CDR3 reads CSASADRVTEAFF. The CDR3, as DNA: TGCAGTGCTAGTGCGGACAGGGTCACTGAAGCTTTCTTT.